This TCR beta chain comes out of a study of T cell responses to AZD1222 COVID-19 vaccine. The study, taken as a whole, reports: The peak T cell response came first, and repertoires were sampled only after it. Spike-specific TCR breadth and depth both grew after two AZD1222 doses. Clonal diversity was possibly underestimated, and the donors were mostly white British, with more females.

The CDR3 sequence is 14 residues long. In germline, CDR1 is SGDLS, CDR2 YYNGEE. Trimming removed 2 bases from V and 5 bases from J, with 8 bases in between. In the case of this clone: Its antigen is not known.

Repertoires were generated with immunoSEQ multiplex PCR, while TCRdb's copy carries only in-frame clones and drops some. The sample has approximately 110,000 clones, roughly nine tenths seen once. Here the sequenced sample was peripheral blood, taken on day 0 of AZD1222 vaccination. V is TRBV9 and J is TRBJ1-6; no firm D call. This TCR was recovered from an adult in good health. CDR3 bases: TGTGCCAGCAGCGTTGCAGATAATAATTCACCCCTCCACTTT. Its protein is CASSVADNNSPLHF.